This T cell receptor beta chain originates from a study of regulatory T cells in long-lasting Graves disease. Study-level background: By definition, persistent Graves' disease involved antithyroid drugs for over 5 years alongside positive TSH receptor antibodies. Whole-study findings and limits: Among persistent patients, a larger number of public clonotypes were shared (approximately 3,000) than among newly diagnosed patients (around 980). Thyroid tissue went unstudied; only peripheral blood was examined.

This clonotype was observed at least ten times. What it binds is unknown. In germline, CDR1 is SGHTA, CDR2 FQGNSA. This CDR3 comprises 16 residues. Trimming cost V 4 bases and J 2 bases; bases outside gene matches: 10. Relying on iRepertoire HTBI primers and Arm-PCR of CDR3 regions, the team built TCR beta libraries. TCRdb used MiXCR to reprocess the multiplex PCR reads, holding one entry per CDR3 protein. The sample gives about 460,000 distinct CDR3 sequences, approximately 23% of which show up once; around 12% is in the top ten. Indicated time point: persistent/refractory GD, antithyroid drugs over 5 years with positive TRAb. Researchers made the TCR library from RNA that was extracted from PBMCs. Recruitment took place at an endocrinology department in Xi'an, China.

Sequencing was performed on peripheral blood mononuclear cells (PBMCs), taken when the disease was refractory, from a patient treated with antithyroid drugs. V gene TRBV7-2 combines with J gene TRBJ2-7; 8 positions agree with TRBD2. The sequence was collected from a female donor with Graves disease. The CDR3 loop reads CASSSRLAGQPYEQYF. The CDR3 bases are TGTGCCAGCAGCTCTCGGTTAGCGGGACAACCCTACGAGCAGTACTTC.